The T cell receptor (beta chain) described here comes from a study of OX40 agonist ivuxolimab in advanced cancers. Using immunoSEQ multiplex PCR, the repertoire was profiled, and TCRdb retains in-frame clones only, with some absent. The data contain around 63,000 clones, less than 85% of them singletons. The table lists this clone with a few counts. Sequences were derived from CD4+ or CD8+ T cells sorted from blood, sampled in a trial of the OX40 agonist ivuxolimab. The sequence came from an adult with an advanced solid tumor such as melanoma, head and neck, liver or kidney cancer.

The CDR3 coding sequence is TGCGCCAGCAGCCAAGAGAGGGGCAGTTCTAACTATGGCTACACCTTC. Its translation: CASSQERGSSNYGYTF. The chain joins TRBV4-3 to TRBJ1-2; D possibly corresponds to TRBD1 (5 bases). V shed 0 bases and J shed 0 bases, with 11 bases lying between them. This CDR3 has 16 residues. Germline-derived CDR1 and CDR2 are LGHNA and YSLEER.